The 13 T cell receptor beta chains given below trace back to one sample, sequenced in a study of glioma-infiltrating T cells. Amplification of TCR alpha and beta CDR3 regions from RNA used iRepertoire nested multiplex PCR. Each CDR3 protein gets one entry after TCRdb re-called the multiplex PCR reads with MiXCR. This table holds some 190,000 distinct CDR3 sequences, over 25% found once. Sequencing was carried out using glioma tissue, nonneoplastic brain tissue, or PBMCs (not recorded which). The receptors come from a human donor with low-grade glioma or glioblastoma, undergoing nonglioma brain surgery, or in good health (not recorded which).

This clonotype was detected many times. This chain joins TRBV7-2 and TRBJ1-6, with D possibly TRBD1 on 6 matching bases. From germline, CDR1 is SGHTA and CDR2 FQGNSA. V was shortened by 5 bases and J by 9 bases, with 17 bases between the two germline ends. This CDR3 spans 15 amino acids. The CDR3 bases are TGTGCCAGCAGCCCCCGGACAGAGAACCTTTCACCCCTCCACTTT. This sequence encodes CASSPRTENLSPLHF.

The gene calls are TRBV12-5 and TRBJ1-5; 7 bases map to TRBD1. There are 14 residues in the CDR3. With 6 bases clipped from V and 6 bases from J, the junction kept 8 bases outside the gene matches. Germline CDR1 reads LGHNT; CDR2 reads FRNRAP. The CDR3: CASGNDRVSQPQHF. The CDR3 nucleotides are TGTGCTAGTGGAAACGACAGGGTGAGTCAGCCCCAGCATTTT.

This clonotype was observed many times. V gene TRBV20-1 combines with J gene TRBJ2-1; the D is unclear. Germline lookup yields CDR1 DFQATT and CDR2 SNEGSKA (reference sequence). The CDR3 runs to 12 residues. The V end lost 0 bases, the J end lost 8 bases, and 8 bases lay between the germline ends. The DNA for the CDR3 is TGCAGTGCTAGAGATAGCTGGGATGAGCAGTTCTTC. This encodes CSARDSWDEQFF.

Ten or more counts support this clonotype. The chain joins TRBV4-2 to TRBJ1-5; 9 bases are shared with TRBD1. The CDR3 totals 15 residues. Looked up from germline, CDR1 is LGHNA and CDR2 is YNFKEQ. Losses at the gene ends were 4 bases for V and 2 bases for J; bases not matched to a gene: 3. For the CDR3, the DNA is TGTGCCAGCAGCCGGGACAGGGTAGGCAATCAGCCCCAGCATTTT. It specifies CASSRDRVGNQPQHF.

There are many counts of this clonotype. V usage is TRBV18 and J usage is TRBJ1-2; D unresolved. Germline V gene data show CDR1 as KGHSH and CDR2 as LQKENI. Trimming shortened V by 3 bases and J by 6 bases, and 11 bases separated the two germline ends. The CDR3 totals 13 residues. CDR3 coding DNA: TGTGCCAGCTCACCTCCAGGAAGCGATGGCTACACCTTC. Protein sequence: CASSPPGSDGYTF.

Details on this clonotype: Just one base apart from a much larger clone, this may be a read error. The chain uses TRBV3-1 and TRBJ2-5; 11 nucleotides agree with TRBD2. Germline V gene sequence: CDR1 LGHDT, CDR2 YNNKEL (reference sequence). The CDR3 has 17 amino acids. With 6 bases clipped from V and 1 base from J, the junction kept 10 bases outside the gene matches. The CDR3 protein is CASRLGTSGYFQETQYF. The CDR3 bases are TGTGCCAGCAGACTAGGGACTAGCGGATACTTCCAAGAGACCCAGTACTTC.

This clonotype was picked up a small number of times. This sequence joins TRBV7-9 and TRBJ2-1, with TRBD2 matching over 7 bases. This CDR3 spans 15 amino acids. Looked up from germline, CDR1 is SEHNR and CDR2 is FQNEAQ (reference sequence). The V gene end was trimmed by 5 bases and the J gene end by 2 bases; junction bases not matched to a gene: 6. This CDR3 is CASSRSGTTYNEQFF. The CDR3 DNA follows: TGTGCCAGCAGCCGGAGCGGGACCACCTACAATGAGCAGTTCTTC.

This clonotype was seen ten or more times. The chain carries TRBV4-3 and TRBJ1-6; unclear D gene. The CDR3 is made up of 13 amino acids. Trimming took 3 bases from V and 8 from J, leaving 8 bases between them. CDR1 and CDR2 from the germline V gene are LGHNA and YSLEER. CDR3 in DNA: TGCGCCAGCAGCCAGGATTTTTATTCACCCCTCCACTTT. Translated, it gives CASSQDFYSPLHF.

Points on this clonotype: The junction shows a germline mismatch at one end, possibly a read error. This chain joins TRBV7-2 and TRBJ2-5, with 9 bases fitting TRBD2. The CDR3 extends over 15 amino acids. Germline assignment: CDR1 SGHTA and CDR2 FQGNSA. The CDR3 loop reads CASSLGGLAQEAQYF. The CDR3 nucleotides are TGTGCCAGCAGCTTAGGGGGACTAGCTCAAGAGGCCCAGTACTTT.

Ten or more counts support this clonotype. This chain joins TRBV7-2 and TRBJ2-7, with 10 bases matching TRBD2. This CDR3 has 15 amino acids. Germline V gene sequence: CDR1 SGHTA, CDR2 FQGNSA. V was clipped by 1 base and J by 4 bases; unmatched bases: 4. In nucleotides, the CDR3 is TGTGCCAGCAGCTTAGTGTCTAGCGGGGGTTACGAGCAGTACTTC. Translating gives CASSLVSSGGYEQYF. Full variable domain (outside the CDR3, taken from reference TRBV7-2 and TRBJ2-7): GAGVSQSPSNKVTEKGKDVELRCDPISGHTALYWYRQSLGQGLEFLIYFQGNSAPDKSGLPSDRFSAERTGGSVSTLTIQRTQQEDSAVYLCASSLVSSGGYEQYFGPGTRLTVT.

This clonotype was seen many times. This may be a read error: a much more frequent sequence differs by one nucleotide. The rearrangement links TRBV14 to TRBJ1-2; 7 positions agree with TRBD1. This CDR3 contains 15 residues. Germline assignment: CDR1 SGHDN and CDR2 FVKESK. The CDR3 bases are TGTGTCAGCAGCCCGACAGGGAGGGCTAACTATGGCTACACCTTC. Translated: CVSSPTGRANYGYTF. The variable domain in full, completed from reference TRBV14 and TRBJ1-2, reads EAGVTQFPSHSVIEKGQTVTLRCDPISGHDNLYWYRRVMGKEIKFLLHFVKESKQDESGMPNNRFLAERTGGTYSTLKVQPAELEDSGVYFCVSSPTGRANYGYTFGSGTRLTVV.

A note on this clonotype: A much larger clone lies one base from this, so it may be a read error. The rearrangement links TRBV18 to TRBJ1-5, with a tentative D call TRBD1 (6 bases). Between the trimmed V and J ends, which lost 2 bases and 3 bases, there was a span of 11 bases. This CDR3 has 15 residues. Germline V CDR1 and CDR2: KGHSH, LQKENI. CDR3 loop: CASSPNEGVNQPQHF. The CDR3 nucleotides read TGTGCCAGCTCACCAAATGAGGGGGTCAATCAGCCCCAGCATTTT. The complete variable domain, with remaining parts taken from reference TRBV18 and TRBJ1-5, reads NAGVMQNPRHLVRRRGQEARLRCSPMKGHSHVYWYRQLPEEGLKFMVYLQKENIIDESGMPKERFSAEFPKEGPSILRIQQVVRGDSAAYFCASSPNEGVNQPQHFGDGTRLSIL.

In the case of this clonotype: One base away lies a much larger clone, so this may be a sequencing read error. The chain has TRBV6-2 or TRBV6-3 and TRBJ1-2; D is uncertain. V was shortened by 6 bases and J by 8 bases, with 25 bases between the two germline ends. The length of the CDR3 is 16 residues. Germline CDR1 MNHEY, CDR2 SVGEGT. This CDR3 is CASRDLEAGMGLGYTF. CDR3 DNA: TGTGCCAGCAGGGATCTAGAGGCGGGGATGGGCTTGGGCTACACCTTC.